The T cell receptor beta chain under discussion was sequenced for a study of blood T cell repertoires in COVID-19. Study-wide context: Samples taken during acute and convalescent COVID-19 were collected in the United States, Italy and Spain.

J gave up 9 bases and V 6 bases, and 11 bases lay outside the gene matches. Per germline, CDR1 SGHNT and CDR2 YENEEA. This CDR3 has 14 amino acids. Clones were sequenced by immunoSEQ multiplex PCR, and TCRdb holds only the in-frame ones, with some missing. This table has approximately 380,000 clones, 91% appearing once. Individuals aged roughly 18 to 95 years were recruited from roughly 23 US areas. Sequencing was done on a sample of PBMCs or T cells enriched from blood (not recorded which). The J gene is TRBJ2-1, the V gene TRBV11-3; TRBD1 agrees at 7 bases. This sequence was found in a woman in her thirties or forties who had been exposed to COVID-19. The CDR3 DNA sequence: TGTGCCAGCAGGTCCGACAGGGAAAGGGGTGAGCAGTTCTTC. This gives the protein CASRSDRERGEQFF.